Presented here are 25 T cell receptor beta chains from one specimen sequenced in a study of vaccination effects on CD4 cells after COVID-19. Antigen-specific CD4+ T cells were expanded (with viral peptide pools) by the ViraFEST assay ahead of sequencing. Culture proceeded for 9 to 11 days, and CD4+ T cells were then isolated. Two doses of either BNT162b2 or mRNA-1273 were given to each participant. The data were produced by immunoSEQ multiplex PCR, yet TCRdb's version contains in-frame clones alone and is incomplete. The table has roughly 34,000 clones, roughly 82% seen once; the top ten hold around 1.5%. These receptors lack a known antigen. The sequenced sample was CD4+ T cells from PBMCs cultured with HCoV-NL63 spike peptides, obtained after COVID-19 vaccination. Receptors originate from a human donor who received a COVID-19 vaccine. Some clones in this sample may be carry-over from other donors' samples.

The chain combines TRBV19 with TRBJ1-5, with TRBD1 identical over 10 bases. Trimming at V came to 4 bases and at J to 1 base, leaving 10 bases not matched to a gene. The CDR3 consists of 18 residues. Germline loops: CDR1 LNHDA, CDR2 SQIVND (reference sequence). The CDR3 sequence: CASSTNRQGAVSNQPQHF. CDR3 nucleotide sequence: TGTGCCAGTAGTACTAACCGACAGGGGGCGGTAAGCAATCAGCCCCAGCATTTT.

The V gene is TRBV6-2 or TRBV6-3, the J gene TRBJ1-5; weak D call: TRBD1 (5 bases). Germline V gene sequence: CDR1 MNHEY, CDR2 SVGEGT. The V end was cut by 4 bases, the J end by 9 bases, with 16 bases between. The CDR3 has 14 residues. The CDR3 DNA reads TGTGCCAGCAGTTGGTCAGGGCATGGCCCGCCCCAGCATTTT. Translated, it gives CASSWSGHGPPQHF.

This CDR3 reads CASSEGLPRYEQYV. The DNA of the CDR3 is TGTGCCAGCAGTGAGGGACTACCTCGCTACGAGCAGTACGTC. The gene calls are TRBV2 and TRBJ2-7; 7 nucleotides line up with TRBD2. The CDR3 sequence is 14 residues long. V dropped 3 bases and J dropped 3; count of bases not matched to a gene: 5. In germline, CDR1 is SNHLY, CDR2 FYNNEI.

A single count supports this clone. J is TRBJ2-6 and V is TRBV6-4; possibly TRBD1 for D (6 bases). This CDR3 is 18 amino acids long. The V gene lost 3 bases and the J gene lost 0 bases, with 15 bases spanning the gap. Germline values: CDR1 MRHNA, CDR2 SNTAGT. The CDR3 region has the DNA TGTGCCAGCAGTGAGGGGCAGGGGATACGCTCTGGGGCCAACGTCCTGACTTTC. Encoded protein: CASSEGQGIRSGANVLTF.

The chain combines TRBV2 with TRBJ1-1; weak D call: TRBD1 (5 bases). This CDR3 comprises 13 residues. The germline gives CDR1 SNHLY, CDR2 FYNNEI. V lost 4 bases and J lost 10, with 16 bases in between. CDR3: CASSVGQGAGAFF. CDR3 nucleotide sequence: TGTGCCAGCAGTGTGGGCCAGGGAGCGGGAGCTTTCTTT.

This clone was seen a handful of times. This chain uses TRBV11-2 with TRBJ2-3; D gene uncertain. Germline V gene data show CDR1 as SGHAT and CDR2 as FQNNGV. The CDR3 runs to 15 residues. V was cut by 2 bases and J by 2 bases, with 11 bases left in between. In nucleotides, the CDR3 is TGTGCCAGCAGCTTATCGGGCAGGATCACAGATACGCAGTATTTT. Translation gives CASSLSGRITDTQYF.

The CDR3 region is CASRGGASNEQFF. The CDR3 nucleotides read TGTGCCAGTCGTGGGGGGGCAAGTAATGAGCAGTTCTTC. This sequence joins TRBV6-5 and TRBJ2-1; possibly TRBD2 for D (7 bases). In germline, CDR1 is MNHEY, CDR2 SVGAGI. The CDR3 sequence is 13 residues long. Between the trimmed V and J ends, which lost 9 bases and 7 bases, there was a span of 16 bases.

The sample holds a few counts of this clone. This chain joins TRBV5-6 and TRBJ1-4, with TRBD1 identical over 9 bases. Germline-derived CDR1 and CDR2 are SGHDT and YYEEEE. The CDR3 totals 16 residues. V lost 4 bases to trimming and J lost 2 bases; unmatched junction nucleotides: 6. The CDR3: CASSKTGTGTNEKLFF. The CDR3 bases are TGTGCCAGCAGCAAGACCGGGACAGGGACTAATGAAAAACTGTTTTTT.

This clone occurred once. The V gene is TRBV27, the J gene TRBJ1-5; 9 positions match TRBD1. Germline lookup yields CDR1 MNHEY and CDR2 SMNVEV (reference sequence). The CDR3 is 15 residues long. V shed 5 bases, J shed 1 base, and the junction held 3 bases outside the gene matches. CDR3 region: CASSLQGASNQPQHF. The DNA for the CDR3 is TGTGCCAGCAGTCTACAGGGGGCGAGCAATCAGCCCCAGCATTTT.

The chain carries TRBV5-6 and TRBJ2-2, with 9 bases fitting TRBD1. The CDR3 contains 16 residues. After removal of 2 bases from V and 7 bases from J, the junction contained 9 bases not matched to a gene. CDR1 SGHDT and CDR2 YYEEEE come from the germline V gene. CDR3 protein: CASSFWDRERFGELFF. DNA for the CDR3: TGTGCCAGCAGCTTCTGGGACAGGGAACGCTTCGGGGAGCTGTTTTTT.

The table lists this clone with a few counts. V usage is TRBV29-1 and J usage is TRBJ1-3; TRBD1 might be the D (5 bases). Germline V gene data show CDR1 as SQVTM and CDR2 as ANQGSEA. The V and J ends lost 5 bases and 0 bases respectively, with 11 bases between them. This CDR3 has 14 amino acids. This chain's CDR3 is CSVHDSSSGNTIYF. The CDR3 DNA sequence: TGCAGCGTTCATGACAGTAGCTCTGGAAACACCATATATTTT. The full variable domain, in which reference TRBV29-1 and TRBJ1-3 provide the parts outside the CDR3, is SAVISQKPSRDICQRGTSLTIQCQVDSQVTMMFWYRQQPGQSLTLIATANQGSEATYESGFVIDKFPISRPNLTFSTLTVSNMSPEDSSIYLCSVHDSSSGNTIYFGEGSWLTVV.

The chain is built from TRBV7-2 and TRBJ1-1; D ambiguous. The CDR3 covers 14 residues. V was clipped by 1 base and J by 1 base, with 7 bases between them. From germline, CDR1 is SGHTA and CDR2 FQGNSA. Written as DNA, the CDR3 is TGTGCCAGCAGCTTAGTATACGCGAACACTGAAGCTTTCTTT. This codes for CASSLVYANTEAFF. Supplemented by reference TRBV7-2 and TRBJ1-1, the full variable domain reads GAGVSQSPSNKVTEKGKDVELRCDPISGHTALYWYRQSLGQGLEFLIYFQGNSAPDKSGLPSDRFSAERTGGSVSTLTIQRTQQEDSAVYLCASSLVYANTEAFFGQGTRLTVV.

The CDR3 region is CAISGIGETQYF. CDR3 bases: TGTGCCATCAGTGGGATAGGAGAGACCCAGTACTTC. The chain links TRBV10-3 to TRBJ2-5; D uncertain. Germline-derived CDR1 and CDR2 are ENHRY and SYGVKD. V was clipped by 4 bases and J by 4 bases, with 7 bases between them. There are 12 residues in the CDR3.

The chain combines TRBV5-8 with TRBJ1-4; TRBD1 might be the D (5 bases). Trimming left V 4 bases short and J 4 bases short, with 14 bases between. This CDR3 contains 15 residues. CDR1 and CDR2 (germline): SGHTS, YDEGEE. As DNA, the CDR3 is TGTGCCAGCAGCCGCCGGGACCGAAGTAATGAAAAACTGTTTTTT. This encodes CASSRRDRSNEKLFF.

The DNA for the CDR3 is TGTGCCAGCAGTACAAACTACTATGGCTACACCTTC. Its translation: CASSTNYYGYTF. The V call is TRBV12-3 or TRBV12-4, the J call TRBJ1-2, with D uncertain. V was clipped by 5 bases and J by 3 bases, with 7 bases between them. The CDR3 consists of 12 residues.

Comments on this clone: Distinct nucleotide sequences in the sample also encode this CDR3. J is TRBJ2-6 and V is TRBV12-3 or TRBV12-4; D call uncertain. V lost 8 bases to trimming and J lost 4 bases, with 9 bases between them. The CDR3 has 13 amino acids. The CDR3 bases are TGTGCCAGCCGTAGATCCGGGGCCAACGTCCTGACTTTC. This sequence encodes CASRRSGANVLTF.

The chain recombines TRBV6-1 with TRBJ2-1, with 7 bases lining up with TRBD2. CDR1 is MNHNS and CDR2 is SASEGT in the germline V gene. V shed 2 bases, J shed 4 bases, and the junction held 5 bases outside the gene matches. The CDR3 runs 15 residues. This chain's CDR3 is CASSEQGGIYNEQFF. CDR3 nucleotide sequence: TGTGCCAGCAGTGAACAGGGAGGGATATACAATGAGCAGTTCTTC.

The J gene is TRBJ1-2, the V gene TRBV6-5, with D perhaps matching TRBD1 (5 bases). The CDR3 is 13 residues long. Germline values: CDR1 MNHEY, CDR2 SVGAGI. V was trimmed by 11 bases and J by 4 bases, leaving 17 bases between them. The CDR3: CASSGRASYGYTF. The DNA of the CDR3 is TGTGCCTCCTCGGGCAGGGCCTCCTATGGCTACACCTTC.

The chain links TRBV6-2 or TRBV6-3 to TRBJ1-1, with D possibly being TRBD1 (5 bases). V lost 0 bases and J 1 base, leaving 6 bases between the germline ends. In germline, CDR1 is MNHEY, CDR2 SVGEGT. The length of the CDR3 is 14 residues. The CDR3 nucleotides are TGTGCCAGCAGTTACTCCGGGGGGAACACTGAAGCTTTCTTT. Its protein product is CASSYSGGNTEAFF.

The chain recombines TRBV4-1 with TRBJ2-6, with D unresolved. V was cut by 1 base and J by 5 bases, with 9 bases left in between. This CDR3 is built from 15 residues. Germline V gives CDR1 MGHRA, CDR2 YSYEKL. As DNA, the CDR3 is TGCGCCAGCAGCCAAGCTAGAGAAAGGGCCAACGTCCTGACTTTC. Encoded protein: CASSQARERANVLTF.

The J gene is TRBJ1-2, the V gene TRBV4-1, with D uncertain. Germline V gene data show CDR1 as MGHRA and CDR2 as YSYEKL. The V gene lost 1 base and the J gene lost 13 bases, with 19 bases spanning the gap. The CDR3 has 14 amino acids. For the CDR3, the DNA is TGCGCCAGCAGCCAAGTTGGGTCCCGGGGTGTAGTCACCTTC. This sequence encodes CASSQVGSRGVVTF.

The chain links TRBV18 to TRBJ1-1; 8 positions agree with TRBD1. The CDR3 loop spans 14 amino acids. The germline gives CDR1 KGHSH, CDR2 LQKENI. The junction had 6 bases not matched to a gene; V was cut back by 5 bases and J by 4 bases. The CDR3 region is CASSSGQGGTEAFF. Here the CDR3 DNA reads TGTGCCAGCTCATCCGGACAGGGAGGCACTGAAGCTTTCTTT.

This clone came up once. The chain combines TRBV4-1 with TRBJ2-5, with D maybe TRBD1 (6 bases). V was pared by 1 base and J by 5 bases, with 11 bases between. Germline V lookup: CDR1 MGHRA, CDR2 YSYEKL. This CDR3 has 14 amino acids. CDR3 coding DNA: TGCGCCAGCAGCCAAGGGGGGCGCGGGGAGACCCAGTACTTC. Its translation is CASSQGGRGETQYF.

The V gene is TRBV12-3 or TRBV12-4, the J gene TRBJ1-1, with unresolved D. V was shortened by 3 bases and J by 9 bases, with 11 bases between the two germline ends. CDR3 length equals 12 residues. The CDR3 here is CASSLGSAQAFF. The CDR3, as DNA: TGTGCCAGCAGTTTGGGGAGTGCCCAAGCTTTCTTT.

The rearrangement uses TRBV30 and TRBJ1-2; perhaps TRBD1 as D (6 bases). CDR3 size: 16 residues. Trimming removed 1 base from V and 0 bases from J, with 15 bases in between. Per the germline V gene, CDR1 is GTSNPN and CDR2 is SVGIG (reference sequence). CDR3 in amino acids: CAWSARGTPSNYGYTF. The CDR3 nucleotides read TGTGCCTGGAGTGCTCGGGGGACACCGTCTAACTATGGCTACACCTTC. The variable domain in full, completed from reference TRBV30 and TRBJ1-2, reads SQTIHQWPATLVQPVGSPLSLECTVEGTSNPNLYWYRQAAGRGLQLLFYSVGIGQISSEVPQNLSASRPQDRQFILSSKKLLLSDSGFYLCAWSARGTPSNYGYTFGSGTRLTVV.